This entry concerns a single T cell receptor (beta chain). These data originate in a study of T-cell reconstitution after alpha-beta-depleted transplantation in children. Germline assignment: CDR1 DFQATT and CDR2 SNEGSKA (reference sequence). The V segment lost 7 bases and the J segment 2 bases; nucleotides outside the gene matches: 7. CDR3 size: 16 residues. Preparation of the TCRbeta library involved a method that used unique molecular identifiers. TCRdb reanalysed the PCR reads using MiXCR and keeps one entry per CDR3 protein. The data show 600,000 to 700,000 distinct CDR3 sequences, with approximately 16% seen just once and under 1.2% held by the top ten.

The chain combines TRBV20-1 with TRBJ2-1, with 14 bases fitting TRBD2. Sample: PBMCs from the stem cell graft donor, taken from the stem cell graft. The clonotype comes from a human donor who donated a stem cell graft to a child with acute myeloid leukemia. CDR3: CSGGGLAGATYNEQFF. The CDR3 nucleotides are TGCAGTGGAGGGGGACTAGCGGGGGCAACCTACAATGAGCAGTTCTTC.